The 10 T cell receptor beta chains in this list originate from one sample, sequenced in a study of cytomegalovirus exposure and HLA in healthy donors. The PCR was carried out with 60 Vbeta primers and 13 Jbeta primers. The repertoire was sequenced with immunoSEQ multiplex PCR; TCRdb's copy has only in-frame clones and lacks some. The sample yields 250,000 to 350,000 clones, roughly 80% seen once. The sequenced material came from PBMCs. The receptors were gathered from a girl aged 2-15 years in good health and CMV-seronegative.

As for this clone: At the DNA level, this CDR3 is encoded by other sequences in the same sample as well. V gene TRBV10-3 combines with J gene TRBJ1-5; tentatively, D is TRBD1 (5 bases). Trimming left V 0 bases short and J 1 base short, with 7 bases between. Germline V gene sequence: CDR1 ENHRY, CDR2 SYGVKD. CDR3 length: 15 residues. Here the CDR3 DNA reads TGTGCCATCAGTGAGTCCCGGGGGAGCAATCAGCCCCAGCATTTT. Protein sequence: CAISESRGSNQPQHF.

This chain uses TRBV25-1 with TRBJ2-6; 8 bases are shared with TRBD1. J gave up 4 bases and V 10 bases, and 15 bases lay outside the gene matches. Germline lookup yields CDR1 MGHDK and CDR2 SYGVNS. This CDR3 spans 17 amino acids. The CDR3 loop is CATLTGGARNGANVLTF. DNA of the CDR3: TGTGCCACCCTAACAGGGGGTGCTCGAAACGGGGCCAACGTCCTGACTTTC.

The rearrangement joins TRBV30 to TRBJ2-2, with no clear D. The germline V gene has CDR1 GTSNPN and CDR2 SVGIG (reference sequence). Trimming took off 5 bases at V and 6 bases at J, with 7 bases between the two ends. This CDR3 has 11 residues. The DNA for the CDR3 is TGTGCCTGGGGAGTATCCGGGGAGCTGTTTTTT. This translates into CAWGVSGELFF.

J is TRBJ1-4 and V is TRBV18; 9 positions agree with TRBD1. The CDR3 length is 13 residues. J lost 6 bases, V lost 7 bases, and 3 bases had no gene match. The germline gives CDR1 KGHSH, CDR2 LQKENI. The CDR3 DNA reads as TGTGCCAGCTACCGGGACAGGGATGAAAAACTGTTTTTT. Translation: CASYRDRDEKLFF.

With regard to this clone: The junction differs from germline at one of its ends, possibly a read error. CDR3 in DNA: TGCAGTGCTAGAGCGCAGGTACCGACGGCCTTT. Amino acids: CSARAQVPTAF. The chain has TRBV20-1 and TRBJ1-6; D is unresolved. CDR3 length equals 11 residues. Germline values: CDR1 DFQATT, CDR2 SNEGSKA (reference sequence).

Only a few counts were recorded for this clone. V is TRBV4-2 and J is TRBJ1-2; D may be TRBD1 (6 bases). Germline V gives CDR1 LGHNA, CDR2 YNFKEQ. The CDR3 sequence is 15 residues long. V dropped 4 bases and J dropped 6 bases, with 18 bases sitting between them. CDR3 in amino acids: CASSPMAGAEDGYTF. In DNA form, the CDR3 reads TGTGCCAGCAGCCCAATGGCGGGGGCGGAGGATGGCTACACCTTC.

The chain couples TRBV11-3 to TRBJ2-7; 10 bases are a match to TRBD1. The V and J ends lost 5 bases and 1 base, in that order; junction bases with no gene match: 5. This CDR3 has 15 residues. Looked up from germline, CDR1 is SGHNT and CDR2 is YENEEA. The CDR3: CASSLTGGLSYEQYF. The CDR3 DNA reads as TGTGCCAGCAGCCTGACAGGGGGCCTATCCTACGAGCAGTACTTC. Together with reference TRBV11-3 and TRBJ2-7, the CDR3 gives the full variable domain: EAGVVQSPRYKIIEKKQPVAFWCNPISGHNTLYWYLQNLGQGPELLIRYENEEAVDDSQLPKDRFSAERLKGVDSTLKIQPAELGDSAVYLCASSLTGGLSYEQYFGPGTRLTVT.

The rearrangement joins TRBV6-5 to TRBJ1-1; D not certain. Germline CDR1 reads MNHEY; CDR2 reads SVGAGI. CDR3 length equals 15 residues. Trimming took 0 bases from V and 4 from J, leaving 12 bases between them. CDR3 in amino acids: CASSYSRFRGTEAFF. The CDR3 DNA reads as TGTGCCAGCAGTTACTCGAGATTTCGGGGCACTGAAGCTTTCTTT.

V gene TRBV18 combines with J gene TRBJ2-1; 7 bases map to TRBD2. J was trimmed by 2 bases and V by 3 bases; bases with no gene match: 7. The CDR3 totals 16 residues. Germline CDR1 and CDR2: KGHSH and LQKENI. DNA of the CDR3: TGTGCCAGCTCACCGATGGGGCTAGCGGCCTACAATGAGCAGTTCTTC. This translates into CASSPMGLAAYNEQFF.

The chain uses TRBV27 and TRBJ1-2; 7 nucleotides line up with TRBD1. From germline, CDR1 is MNHEY and CDR2 SMNVEV (reference sequence). The CDR3 runs to 14 residues. The trim removed 4 bases at V and 2 bases at J, leaving 4 bases unmatched. CDR3 in amino acids: CASSSLRGNYGYTF. The CDR3 nucleotides are TGTGCCAGCAGTTCCCTCAGGGGGAACTATGGCTACACCTTC.